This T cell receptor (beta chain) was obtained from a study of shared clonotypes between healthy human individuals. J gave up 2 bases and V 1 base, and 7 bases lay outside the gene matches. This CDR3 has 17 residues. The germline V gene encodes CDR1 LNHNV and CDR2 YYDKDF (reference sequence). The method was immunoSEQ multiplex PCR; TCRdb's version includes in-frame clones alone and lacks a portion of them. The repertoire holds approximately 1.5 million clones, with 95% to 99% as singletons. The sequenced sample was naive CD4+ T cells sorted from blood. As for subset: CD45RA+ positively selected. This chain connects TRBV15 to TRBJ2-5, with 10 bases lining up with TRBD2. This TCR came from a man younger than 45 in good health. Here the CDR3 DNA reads TGTGCCACCAGCAGAGGAAGACTAGCGGGCAATCAAGAGACCCAGTACTTC. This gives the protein CATSRGRLAGNQETQYF.